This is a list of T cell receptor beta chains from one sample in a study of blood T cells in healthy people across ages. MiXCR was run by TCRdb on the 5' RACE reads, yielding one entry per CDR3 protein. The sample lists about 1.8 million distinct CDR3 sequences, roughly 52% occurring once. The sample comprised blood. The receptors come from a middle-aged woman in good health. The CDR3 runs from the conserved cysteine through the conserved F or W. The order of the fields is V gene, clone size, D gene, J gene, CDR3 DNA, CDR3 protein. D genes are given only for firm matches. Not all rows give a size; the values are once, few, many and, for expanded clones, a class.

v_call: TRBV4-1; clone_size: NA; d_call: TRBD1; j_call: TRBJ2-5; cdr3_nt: TGCGCCAGCAGCCACTGGACAGGCTCCCAAGAGACCCAGTACTTC; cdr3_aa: CASSHWTGSQETQYF
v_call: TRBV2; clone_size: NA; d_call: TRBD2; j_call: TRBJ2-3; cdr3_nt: TGTGCCGGCAAACGGGAGGCTAGCGGGGGGGCTAGCACAGATACGCAGTATTTT; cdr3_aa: CAGKREASGGASTDTQYF
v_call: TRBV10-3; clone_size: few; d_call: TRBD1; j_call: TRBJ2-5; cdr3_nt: TGTGCCATCAGTGAGTCTATAACAGGGGTGAGAGAGACCCAGTACTTC; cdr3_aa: CAISESITGVRETQYF
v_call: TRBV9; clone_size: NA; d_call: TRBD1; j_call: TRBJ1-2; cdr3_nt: TGTGCCAGCAGCGTAGGAGGAGGGGGCGATTATGGCTACACCTTC; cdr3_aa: CASSVGGGGDYGYTF
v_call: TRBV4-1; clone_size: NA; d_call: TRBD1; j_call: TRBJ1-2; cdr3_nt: TGCGCCAGCAGCCATGGCCCAGGGGGCGACGATGGCTACACCTTC; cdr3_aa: CASSHGPGGDDGYTF
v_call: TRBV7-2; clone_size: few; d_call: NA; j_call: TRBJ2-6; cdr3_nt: TGTGCCAGCAGCGCCCAGGGACAACGCTCTGGGGCCAACGTCCTGACTTTC; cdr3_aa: CASSAQGQRSGANVLTF
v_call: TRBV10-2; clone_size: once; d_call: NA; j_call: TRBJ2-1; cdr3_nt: TGCGCCAGCAGTGAGTCGCCCCCTAGCGTGGCCTACAATGAGCAGTTCTTC; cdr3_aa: CASSESPPSVAYNEQFF
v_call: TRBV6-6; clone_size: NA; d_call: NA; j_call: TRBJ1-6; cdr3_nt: TGTGCCAGCTCTCTTCAAGTGGGGGTAGTTTCCCTCCACTTT; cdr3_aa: CASSLQVGVVSLHF
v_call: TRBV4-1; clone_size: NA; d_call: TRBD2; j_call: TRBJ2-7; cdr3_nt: TGCGCCAGCAGCCAATGGGGGGGTATCTACGAGCAGTACTTC; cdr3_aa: CASSQWGGIYEQYF
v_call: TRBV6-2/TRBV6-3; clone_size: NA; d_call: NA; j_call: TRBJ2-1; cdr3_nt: TGTGCCAGCAGTTACTCGAGATTAACTATGCGCTCTTCCTACAATGAGCAGTTCTTC; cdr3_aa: CASSYSRLTMRSSYNEQFF
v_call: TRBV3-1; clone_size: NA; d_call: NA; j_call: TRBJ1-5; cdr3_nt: TGTGCCAGCAGCCAAGATCGTACAGTGAAAAAGCCCCAGCATTTT; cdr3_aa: CASSQDRTVKKPQHF
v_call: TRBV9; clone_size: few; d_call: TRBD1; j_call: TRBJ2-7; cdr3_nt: TGTGCCAGCAGCGGAGCCGGGACAGGGGCATACGAGCAGTACTTC; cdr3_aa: CASSGAGTGAYEQYF
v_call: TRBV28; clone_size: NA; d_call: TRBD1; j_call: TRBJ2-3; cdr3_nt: TGTGCCAGCTCTCTTCGGGACAGATTCATCACAGATACGCAGTATTTT; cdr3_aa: CASSLRDRFITDTQYF
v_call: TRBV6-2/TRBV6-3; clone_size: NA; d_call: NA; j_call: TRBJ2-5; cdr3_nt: TGTGCCAGCAGTCCCATTAATGGGGGGGAGACCCAGTACTTC; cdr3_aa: CASSPINGGETQYF
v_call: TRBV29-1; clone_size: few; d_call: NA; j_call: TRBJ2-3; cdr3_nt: TGCAGCGTTGAAGTTGTGGTTACAGATACGCAGTATTTT; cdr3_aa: CSVEVVVTDTQYF
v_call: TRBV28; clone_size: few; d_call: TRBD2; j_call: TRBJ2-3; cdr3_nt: TGTGCCAGCAGCTCCGGCACTAGCGGGGGCACAGATACGCAGTATTTT; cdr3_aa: CASSSGTSGGTDTQYF
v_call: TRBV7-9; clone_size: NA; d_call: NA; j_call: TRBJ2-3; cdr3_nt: TGTGCCAGCAGCTTAGCGGGTCAGGGACCAACAGATACGCAGTATTTT; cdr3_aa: CASSLAGQGPTDTQYF
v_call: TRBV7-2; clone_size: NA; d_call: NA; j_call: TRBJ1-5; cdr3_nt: TGTGCCAGCAGCCCCGGGGGCAATAGCAATCAGCCCCAGCATTTT; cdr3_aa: CASSPGGNSNQPQHF
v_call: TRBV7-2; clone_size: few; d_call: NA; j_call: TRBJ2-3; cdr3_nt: TGTGCCAGCAGCTTAAGTCCCCCGGGACTTACTCGGGCAGATACGCAGTATTTT; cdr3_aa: CASSLSPPGLTRADTQYF
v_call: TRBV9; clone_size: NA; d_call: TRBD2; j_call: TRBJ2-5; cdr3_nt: TGTGCCTGCAGCGATAGCGGGGGGGCCGCAGAGACCCAGTACTTC; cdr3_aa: CACSDSGGAAETQYF
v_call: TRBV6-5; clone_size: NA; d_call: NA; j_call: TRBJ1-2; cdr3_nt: TGTGCCAGCAGTAACACAGGGTTGGTTGGCGGCTACACCTTC; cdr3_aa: CASSNTGLVGGYTF
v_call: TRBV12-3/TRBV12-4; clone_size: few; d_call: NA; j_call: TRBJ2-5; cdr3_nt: TGTGCCAGCAGTGATTCGACAGGAGGGGAGACCCAGTACTTC; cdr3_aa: CASSDSTGGETQYF
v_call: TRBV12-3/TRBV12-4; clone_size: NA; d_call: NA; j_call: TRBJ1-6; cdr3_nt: TGTGCCAGCAGTCCCTCTGGGGAGAGGAATTCACCCCTCCACTTT; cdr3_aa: CASSPSGERNSPLHF
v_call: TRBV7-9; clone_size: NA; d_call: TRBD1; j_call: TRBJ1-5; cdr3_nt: TGTGCCAGCAGCCGGCAGGGGGATAGCAATCAGCCCCAGCATTTT; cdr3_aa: CASSRQGDSNQPQHF
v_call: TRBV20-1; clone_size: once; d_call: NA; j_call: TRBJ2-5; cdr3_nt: TGCAGTGCGAGAAAACTAGCAATGGAGACCCAGTACTTC; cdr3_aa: CSARKLAMETQYF
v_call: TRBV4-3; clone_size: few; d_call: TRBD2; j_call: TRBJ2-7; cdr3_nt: TGCGCCAGCAGCCAAGCTCCCCTAGCGGGGGTCACCTACGAGCAGTACTTC; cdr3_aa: CASSQAPLAGVTYEQYF
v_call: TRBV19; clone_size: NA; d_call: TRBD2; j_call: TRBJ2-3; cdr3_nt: TGTGCCAGTAGTGTCCGCGGGGGGCACACAGATACGCAGTATTTT; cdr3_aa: CASSVRGGHTDTQYF
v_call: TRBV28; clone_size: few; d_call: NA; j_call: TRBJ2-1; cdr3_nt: TGTGCCAGCGAAAAACAGGGCCCTCTGAACAATGAGCAGTTCTTC; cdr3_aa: CASEKQGPLNNEQFF
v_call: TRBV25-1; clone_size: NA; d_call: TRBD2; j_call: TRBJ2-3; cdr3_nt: TGTGCCAGCAGTGAATATATAGCGGGGGGTTTAACAGATACGCAGTATTTT; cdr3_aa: CASSEYIAGGLTDTQYF
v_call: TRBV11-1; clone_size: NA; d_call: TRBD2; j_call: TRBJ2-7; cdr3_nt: TGTGCCAGCAGCTTAGAACTAGCGGGGGTCTACGAGCAGTACTTC; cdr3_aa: CASSLELAGVYEQYF
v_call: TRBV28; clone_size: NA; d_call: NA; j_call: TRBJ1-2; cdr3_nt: TGTGCCAGCAGTTCCACTTTTCAGGTTGGCTACACCTTC; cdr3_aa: CASSSTFQVGYTF
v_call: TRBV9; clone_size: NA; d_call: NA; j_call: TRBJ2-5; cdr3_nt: TGTGCCAGCAGCGTAGGTGTCTCTCAAGAGACCCAGTACTTC; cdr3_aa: CASSVGVSQETQYF
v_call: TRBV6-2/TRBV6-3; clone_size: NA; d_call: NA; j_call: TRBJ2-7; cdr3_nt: TGTGCCAGCAGGAGGGGCGGGTCCAACTACGAGCAGTACTTC; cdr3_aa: CASRRGGSNYEQYF
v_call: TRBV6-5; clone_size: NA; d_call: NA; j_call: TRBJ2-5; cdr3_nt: TGTGCCAGCAGTTACTCGCGGGGAAACAAAGAGACCCAGTACTTC; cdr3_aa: CASSYSRGNKETQYF
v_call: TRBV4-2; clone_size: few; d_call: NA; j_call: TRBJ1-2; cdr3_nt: TGTGCCAGCAGCCAAGATCAGGTTGGCTACACCTTC; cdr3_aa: CASSQDQVGYTF
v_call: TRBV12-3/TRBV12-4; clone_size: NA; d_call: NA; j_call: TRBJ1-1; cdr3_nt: TGTGCCAGCAGCAATAATGAAGCTTTCTTT; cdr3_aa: CASSNNEAFF
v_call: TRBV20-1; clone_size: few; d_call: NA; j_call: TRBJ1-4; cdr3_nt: TGCAGTGCTGGGAAACATGCAACTAATGAAAAACTGTTTTTT; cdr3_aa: CSAGKHATNEKLFF
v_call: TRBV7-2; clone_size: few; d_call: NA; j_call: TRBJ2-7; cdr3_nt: TGTGCCAGCAGCTTAGGTTCAGGGGTGGCCTACGAGCAGTACTTC; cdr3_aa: CASSLGSGVAYEQYF
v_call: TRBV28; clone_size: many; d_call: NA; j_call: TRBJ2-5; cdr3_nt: TGTGCCAGCAGCTTATCCCCGGAGACCCAGTACTTC; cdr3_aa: CASSLSPETQYF
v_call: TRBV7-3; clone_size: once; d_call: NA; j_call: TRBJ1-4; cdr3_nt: TGTGCCAGCAGCCTATTGGGCCTAAAAGGGAATGAAAAACTGTTTTTT; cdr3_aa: CASSLLGLKGNEKLFF
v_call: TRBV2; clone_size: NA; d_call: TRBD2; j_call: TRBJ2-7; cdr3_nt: TGTGCCAGCAGACGGGGGGGCCAAGCCTCCGAGCAGTACTTC; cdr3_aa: CASRRGGQASEQYF
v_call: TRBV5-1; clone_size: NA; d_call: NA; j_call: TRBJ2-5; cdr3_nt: TGCGCCAGCATAGGCGGCCAAGAGACCCAGTACTTC; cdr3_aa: CASIGGQETQYF
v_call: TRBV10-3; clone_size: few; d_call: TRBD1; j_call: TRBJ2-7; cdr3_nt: TGTGCCATCAGTCAGGGGGCGAAGTCCTACGAGCAGTACTTC; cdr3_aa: CAISQGAKSYEQYF
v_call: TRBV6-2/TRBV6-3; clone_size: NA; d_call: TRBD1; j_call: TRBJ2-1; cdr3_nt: TGTGCCAGCAGGAATACAGGGGGCGCAGGGCATGAGCAGTTCTTC; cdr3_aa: CASRNTGGAGHEQFF
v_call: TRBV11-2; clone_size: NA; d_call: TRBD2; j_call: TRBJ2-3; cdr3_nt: TGTGCCAGCAGCCCACGACCTAGCGGGGTAGCTAGCACAGATACGCAGTATTTT; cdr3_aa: CASSPRPSGVASTDTQYF